This passage covers 16 T cell receptor beta chains from one sample sequenced in a study of blood T cells in healthy people across ages (dated by TCRdb to about 2015). Library preparation employed 5' RACE. The reads were generated on an Illumina HiSeq 2500. A second PCR of about 6 to 11 cycles was run with a J-beta primer mix and a sample-barcoded 5' primer. TCRdb reworked the public reads: Q25 trimming with fastp, MiXCR clone assembly, productive beta chains retained. Identical CDR3 protein sequences are pooled into one entry, listed with their most common genes and DNA. Across this sample there are hundreds of thousands of distinct CDR3 sequences, with approximately 60% seen only once. The ten largest clonotypes hold roughly 24% of the sample. Material: blood. These receptors were collected from a man aged 40-55 years in good health.

This chain joins TRBV29-1 and TRBJ2-5; tentatively, D is TRBD2 (6 bases). TRBJ2-7 explains the end of the DNA better; the J call may be wrong. In germline, CDR1 is SQVTM, CDR2 ANQGSEA. CDR3 size: 13 residues. The DNA of the CDR3 is TGCAGCGTTCTTAGCGGAGAAAGCTACGAGCAGTACTTC. This translates into CSVLSGESYEQYF.

The chain combines TRBV20-1 with TRBJ2-7; TRBD2 aligns across 10 bases. The junction had 5 bases not matched to a gene; V was cut back by 0 bases and J by 3 bases. The CDR3 spans 15 residues. Germline V gives CDR1 DFQATT, CDR2 SNEGSKA (reference sequence). CDR3 sequence reads: CSARDRLAGDYEQYF. The CDR3 region has the DNA TGCAGTGCTAGAGATAGGCTAGCGGGGGACTACGAGCAGTACTTC.

The sample holds a few counts of this clonotype. A junction end diverges from the germline sequence, so it may reflect a read error. CDR3 region: CASRQTDSLNYGYTF. CDR3 DNA sequence: TGTGCCAGCAGACAAACGGACAGCCTAAACTACGGCTACACCTTC. This chain joins TRBV25-1 and TRBJ1-2, with D perhaps TRBD1 (6 bases). This CDR3 contains 15 residues. Germline assignment: CDR1 MGHDK and CDR2 SYGVNS.

V usage is TRBV12-3 or TRBV12-4 and J usage is TRBJ1-2; 7 bases agree with TRBD1. With V trimmed by 6 bases and J by 1 base, 5 bases remained unmatched. This CDR3 spans 14 amino acids. CDR3 bases: TGTGCCAGCAGATGGACAGGTGATAACTATGGCTACACCTTC. Translated: CASRWTGDNYGYTF.

As regards this clonotype: The junction departs from the called germline gene at one end, perhaps through a read error. The CDR3 DNA sequence: TGTGCCAGCAGTGTAGCGCGGCCCACAGATACGCAGTATTTT. Amino acid sequence: CASSVARPTDTQYF. This chain uses TRBV12-3 or TRBV12-4 with TRBJ2-3; possibly TRBD2 for D (5 bases). The CDR3 sequence is 14 residues long.

CDR3 coding DNA: TGTGCCAGCAGTTTCGGAAGGACCTACACCTTC. Translation gives CASSFGRTYTF. The rearrangement joins TRBV12-3 or TRBV12-4 to TRBJ1-2; no firm D call. The length of the CDR3 is 11 residues. V was trimmed by 3 bases and J by 10 bases, leaving 9 bases between them.

The V and J genes are TRBV10-3 and TRBJ2-7; D gene uncertain. Germline loops: CDR1 ENHRY, CDR2 SYGVKD. Trimming pared 10 bases from V and 2 bases from J, leaving 12 bases between. This CDR3 contains 12 residues. The CDR3 DNA reads TGTGCCAACTCGGACGGAGCCTACGAGCAGTACTTC. It encodes CANSDGAYEQYF.

V usage is TRBV19 and J usage is TRBJ2-7; 7 bases map to TRBD1. This CDR3 is 14 amino acids long. Losses at the gene ends were 4 bases for V and 5 bases for J; bases not matched to a gene: 8. Per germline, CDR1 LNHDA and CDR2 SQIVND (reference sequence). The CDR3 DNA sequence: TGTGCCAGTAGTAAGTGGGACAGATCCAACGAGCAGTACTTC. This codes for CASSKWDRSNEQYF.

This clonotype was seen just once. The rearrangement joins TRBV7-2 to TRBJ1-5; no firm D call. There are 15 residues in the CDR3. The V and J ends lost 8 bases and 1 base respectively, with 15 bases between them. Germline V gene data show CDR1 as SGHTA and CDR2 as FQGNSA. The CDR3 here is CASSREGSSNQPQHF. The CDR3 DNA sequence: TGTGCCAGCTCCCGGGAGGGATCAAGCAATCAGCCCCAGCATTTT.

The V gene is TRBV7-3, the J gene TRBJ2-1; 10 positions agree with TRBD1. The DNA end is a closer match to TRBJ2-7, so the J assignment may be wrong. Per the germline V gene, CDR1 is SGHTA and CDR2 is FQGTGA. This CDR3 spans 15 amino acids. The DNA for the CDR3 is TGTGCCAGCAGCTGGGGACAGGGGCTTTGGAATGAGCAGTACTTC. Encoded protein: CASSWGQGLWNEQYF.

The gene calls are TRBV7-2 and TRBJ2-4, with TRBD2 matching over 11 bases. The CDR3 sequence is 16 residues long. Germline assignment: CDR1 SGHTA and CDR2 FQGNSA. V was clipped by 6 bases and J by 4 bases; unmatched bases: 8. As DNA, the CDR3 is TGTGCCAGCAGTCTGCGAGGGACTAGCGGAAAAAACATTCAGTACTTC. It codes for CASSLRGTSGKNIQYF.

A few counts support this clonotype. V is TRBV9 and J is TRBJ2-7, with D perhaps TRBD2 (6 bases). The tail of the sequence fits TRBJ2-5 better, so the J call may be wrong. This CDR3 is 16 amino acids long. The germline V gene has CDR1 SGDLS and CDR2 YYNGEE. The chain's CDR3 is CASSVAGGGVQETQYF. The CDR3 DNA is TGTGCCAGCAGCGTAGCTGGTGGAGGGGTACAAGAGACCCAGTACTTC.

This rearrangement joins TRBV25-1 to TRBJ2-5; TRBD2 matches 7 bases. The CDR3 is 13 residues long. The germline V gene has CDR1 MGHDK and CDR2 SYGVNS. Germline trimming cut 8 bases from V and 7 bases from J; bases unmatched to any gene: 10. CDR3 sequence: CASGLGTRVTQYF. The CDR3 nucleotides are TGTGCCAGCGGACTAGGGACTCGTGTGACCCAGTACTTC. The variable domain in full, with the rest retrieved from reference TRBV25-1 and TRBJ2-5, is EADIYQTPRYLVIGTGKKITLECSQTMGHDKMYWYQQDPGMELHLIHYSYGVNSTEKGDLSSESTVSRIRTEHFPLTLESARPSHTSQYLCASGLGTRVTQYFGPGTRLLVL.

This clonotype came up a few times. The rearrangement links TRBV5-1 to TRBJ1-1; 10 bases align to TRBD1. Germline V gene lookup returns CDR1 SGHRS and CDR2 YFSETQ. This CDR3 is 16 amino acids long. V shed 3 bases, J shed 8 bases, and the junction held 13 bases outside the gene matches. The CDR3 nucleotides are TGCGCCAGCAGCTCGGTCCGGGACAGGGGTCAAACAGAAGCTTTCTTT. Its protein is CASSSVRDRGQTEAFF.

This sequence joins TRBV5-5 and TRBJ2-7; 9 nucleotides line up with TRBD1. The J segment lost 6 bases and the V segment lost 2 bases, leaving 6 bases of the junction unmatched. Per the germline V gene, CDR1 is SGHKS and CDR2 is YYEKEE (reference sequence). The CDR3 is 14 amino acids. CDR3 DNA: TGTGCCAGCAGCTTCGGGACAGGGTTAGCCGAGCAGTACTTC. Translating gives CASSFGTGLAEQYF.

The chain combines TRBV24-1 with TRBJ2-5, with 8 bases fitting TRBD2. After removal of 5 bases from V and 11 bases from J, the junction contained 21 bases not matched to a gene. The length of the CDR3 is 17 residues. The germline V gene encodes CDR1 KGHDR and CDR2 SFDVKD. This CDR3 is CATSAHSPGRGGNEQYF. CDR3 coding DNA: TGTGCCACCAGTGCCCACTCCCCCGGGAGGGGTGGTAATGAGCAGTACTTC.